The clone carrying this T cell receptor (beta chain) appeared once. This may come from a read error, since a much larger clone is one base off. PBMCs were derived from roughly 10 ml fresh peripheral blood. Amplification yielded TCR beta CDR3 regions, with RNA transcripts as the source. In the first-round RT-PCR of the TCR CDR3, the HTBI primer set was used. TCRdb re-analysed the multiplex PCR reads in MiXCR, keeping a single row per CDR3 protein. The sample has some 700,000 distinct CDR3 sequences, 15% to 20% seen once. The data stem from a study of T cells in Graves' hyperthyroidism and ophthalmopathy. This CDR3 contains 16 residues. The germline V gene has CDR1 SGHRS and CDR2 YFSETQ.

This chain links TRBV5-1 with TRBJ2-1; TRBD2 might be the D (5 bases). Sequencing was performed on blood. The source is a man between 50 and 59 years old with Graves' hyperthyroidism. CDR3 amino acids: CASSLPGSGSYNDQFF. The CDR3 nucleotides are TGCGCCAGCAGCCTACCGGGGAGCGGCTCATACAATGATCAGTTCTTC.